Sequencing of this T cell receptor (beta chain) was carried out in a study of shared clonotypes between healthy human individuals. Overall study: CD4 naive and memory got three plates each, CD8 naive two, CD8 memory one.

About this clone itself: Antigen specificity is unknown. Within the sample, other DNA sequences also encode this same CDR3.

Genomic DNA of every subset was divided equally among multiple immunoSEQ plates. Original processing notes: ImmunoSEQ yielded junction-only sequences lacking quality scores, so filtering differed. Assay used: immunoSEQ multiplex PCR; TCRdb lists only in-frame clones, some missing. That table is the source of V, J and clone size, and D and trimming were worked out from the DNA. The table includes around 1.9 million clones, about 93% detected once. Study results and caveats: Among donors, the sharing of clonotypes was expected to be influenced by sequencing depth.

In germline, CDR1 is SGHDN, CDR2 FVKESK. Trimming cost V 1 base and J 6 bases, with 7 bases left between them. The CDR3 covers 13 residues. Naive CD8 cells comprised CD45RO-negative, CCR7-positively selected cells, excluding terminally differentiated effector memory CD45RA+ cells. The J gene is TRBJ2-1, the V gene TRBV14; D perhaps matches TRBD1 (6 bases). The sample consisted of naive CD8+ T cells from PBMCs. This clonotype was sampled from a man younger than 35 in good health. Some clones in this sample may be carry-over from other donors' samples. CDR3 bases: TGTGCCAGCAGCCAAGTAGGGGGCAATGAGCAGTTCTTC. It specifies CASSQVGGNEQFF.